These 22 T cell receptor beta chains were sequenced from one sample in a study of regulatory T cells in long-lasting Graves disease. Indicated time point: newly diagnosed GD, antithyroid drugs for less than 3 months. With RNA extracted from PBMCs as input, the TCR library was made. The authors built TCR beta libraries using iRepertoire HTBI primers and Arm-PCR of CDR3 regions. From the multiplex PCR reads, TCRdb called clonotypes with MiXCR, one entry per CDR3 protein. The sample holds 530,000 or so distinct CDR3 sequences; 16% are singletons and the top ten take 12%. This same sample was also part of a study on T cells in Graves' hyperthyroidism and ophthalmopathy.

The sequencing used peripheral blood mononuclear cells (PBMCs), collected at new diagnosis, from a patient treated with antithyroid drugs. These receptors were collected from a young man with Graves disease.

CDR3 amino acids: CSAKTGGNTGELFF. In DNA form, the CDR3 reads TGCAGTGCTAAGACAGGGGGTAACACCGGGGAGCTGTTTTTT. This chain connects TRBV20-1 to TRBJ2-2; 9 bases are a match to TRBD1. The CDR3 is made up of 14 amino acids. Germline V gene sequence: CDR1 DFQATT, CDR2 SNEGSKA (reference sequence). V was clipped by 4 bases and J by 2 bases; unmatched bases: 2.

This clonotype was seen many times. The V call is TRBV27, the J call TRBJ1-1; D call uncertain. CDR3 length: 13 amino acids. Germline loops: CDR1 MNHEY, CDR2 SMNVEV (reference sequence). Trimming pared 5 bases from V and 3 bases from J, leaving 10 bases between. The CDR3 spells CASSPARDTEAFF. The CDR3 bases are TGTGCCAGCAGTCCTGCCCGGGACACTGAAGCTTTCTTT.

This clonotype was seen more than once but under ten times. The J gene is TRBJ2-5, the V gene TRBV7-2; 12 bases are a match to TRBD2. There are 15 residues in the CDR3. The germline gives CDR1 SGHTA, CDR2 FQGNSA. Germline trimming cut 4 bases from V and 5 bases from J; bases unmatched to any gene: 5. CDR3 in amino acids: CASSSWTSGKETQYF. The CDR3 DNA reads as TGTGCCAGCAGCTCTTGGACTAGCGGGAAGGAGACCCAGTACTTC.

This clonotype turned up a few times. J is TRBJ1-1 and V is TRBV3-1; 9 nucleotides match TRBD1. Germline V gene sequence: CDR1 LGHDT, CDR2 YNNKEL (reference sequence). This CDR3 is built from 14 residues. The junction had 9 bases not matched to a gene; V was cut back by 6 bases and J by 7 bases. As DNA, the CDR3 is TGTGCCAGCAGGCCACAGGGGGCGCGGGGTGAAGCTTTCTTT. Encoded protein: CASRPQGARGEAFF.

At least ten counts were recorded for this clonotype. J is TRBJ2-1 and V is TRBV28, with TRBD2 matching over 8 bases. The J segment lost 4 bases and the V segment lost 6 bases, leaving 26 bases of the junction unmatched. CDR1 is MDHEN and CDR2 is SYDVKM in the germline V gene. The CDR3 contains 21 residues. The DNA for the CDR3 is TGTGCCAGCAGCTCCTTCGGCGGGAGGACCCCCTGGAGGTCTGGGTACAATGAGCAGTTCTTC. The encoded protein is CASSSFGGRTPWRSGYNEQFF. The full variable domain, its missing parts supplied by reference TRBV28 and TRBJ2-1, is DVKVTQSSRYLVKRTGEKVFLECVQDMDHENMFWYRQDPGLGLRLIYFSYDVKMKEKGDIPEGYSVSREKKERFSLILESASTNQTSMYLCASSSFGGRTPWRSGYNEQFFGPGTRLTVL.

The sample holds many counts of this clonotype. The chain recombines TRBV27 with TRBJ1-1; possibly TRBD1 for D (6 bases). Germline V gene sequence: CDR1 MNHEY, CDR2 SMNVEV (reference sequence). With 5 bases removed from V and 5 bases from J, the gap between germline ends came to 12 bases. CDR3 size: 13 residues. The CDR3 loop reads CASSPMRGTEAFF. The CDR3 bases are TGTGCCAGCAGTCCGATGAGGGGGACTGAAGCTTTCTTT.

This clonotype was picked up many times. CDR3 protein: CAWTPGLWSAEAFF. In DNA, the CDR3 is TGTGCCTGGACCCCGGGACTATGGAGCGCTGAAGCTTTCTTT. The chain has TRBV30 and TRBJ1-1, with D possibly matching TRBD1 (5 bases). The germline V gene has CDR1 GTSNPN and CDR2 SVGIG (reference sequence). The CDR3 runs to 14 residues. Trimming left V 4 bases short and J 6 bases short, with 18 bases between.

In its sample, this clonotype was seen a few times. The chain combines TRBV20-1 with TRBJ1-2; a possible D gene is TRBD1 (5 bases). V was clipped by 3 bases and J by 4 bases, with 9 bases between them. The CDR3 length is 12 residues. Germline-derived CDR1 and CDR2 are DFQATT and SNEGSKA (reference sequence). This CDR3 reads CSASGGTYGYTF. CDR3 nucleotide sequence: TGCAGTGCTAGTGGGGGGACCTATGGCTACACCTTC.

This clonotype has a handful of counts. The chain has TRBV4-1 and TRBJ2-7; D gene uncertain. The CDR3 loop spans 14 amino acids. CDR1 is MGHRA and CDR2 is YSYEKL in the germline V gene. Deletions cut 4 bases from V and 2 bases from J, with 12 bases between. The CDR3 loop is CASSLTDGTYEQYF. Written as DNA, the CDR3 is TGCGCCAGCAGCCTTACAGACGGTACCTACGAGCAGTACTTC.

The rearrangement uses TRBV20-1 and TRBJ1-1, with D possibly being TRBD1 (6 bases). The germline CDR1 and CDR2 sequences are DFQATT and SNEGSKA (reference sequence). The CDR3 totals 13 residues. The V end was cut by 3 bases, the J end by 2 bases, with 10 bases between. The CDR3: CSARDRRNTEAFF. The CDR3 DNA is TGCAGTGCTAGGGACAGAAGAAACACTGAAGCTTTCTTT.

The table lists this clonotype with many counts. The rearrangement uses TRBV6-2 or TRBV6-3 and TRBJ2-1, with 8 bases that match TRBD2. Per germline, CDR1 MNHEY and CDR2 SVGEGT. The CDR3 is made up of 16 amino acids. V lost 5 bases to trimming and J lost 5 bases; unmatched junction nucleotides: 11. CDR3 sequence (DNA): TGTGCCAGCAGTCGACCAAGCGGGAGTGGGAACAATGAGCAGTTCTTC. It is translated as CASSRPSGSGNNEQFF.

In this sample, this clonotype turned up many times. This chain links TRBV7-9 with TRBJ2-3; 7 bases are shared with TRBD1. After removal of 4 bases from V and 0 bases from J, the junction contained 10 bases not matched to a gene. This CDR3 is 17 amino acids long. Germline V gene lookup returns CDR1 SEHNR and CDR2 FQNEAQ (reference sequence). The CDR3 region is CASSSYPTGTSTDTQYF. As DNA, the CDR3 is TGTGCCAGCAGCTCCTACCCGACAGGGACAAGCACAGATACGCAGTATTTT.

This clonotype was seen repeatedly, ten times or more. This chain joins TRBV2 and TRBJ2-7; 10 nucleotides line up with TRBD2. Germline CDR1 is SNHLY and CDR2 is FYNNEI. V was clipped by 7 bases and J by 0 bases; unmatched bases: 9. The CDR3 sequence is 16 residues long. The CDR3 DNA reads TGTGCCAGCAAGAGGACTAGCGGAACGAGCTCCTACGAGCAGTACTTC. It is translated as CASKRTSGTSSYEQYF.

Regarding this clonotype: One base away lies a much larger clone, so this may be a sequencing read error. This rearrangement joins TRBV7-9 to TRBJ2-7, with D possibly being TRBD1 (6 bases). This CDR3 comprises 14 residues. Germline CDR1 SEHNR, CDR2 FQNEAQ (reference sequence). CDR3 amino acids: CVSSRSRDNYEQYF. DNA of the CDR3: TGTGTCAGCAGCAGATCCCGGGACAACTACGAGCAGTACTTC.

This clonotype was recorded at least ten times. This chain connects TRBV18 to TRBJ2-1; 8 nucleotides match TRBD2. This CDR3 has 17 amino acids. Trimming took 0 bases from V and 8 from J; bases not matched to a gene: 12. Germline V gives CDR1 KGHSH, CDR2 LQKENI. The CDR3 nucleotides are TGTGCCAGCTCACCACCGTCTCTAGCGGGCGGACAATATGAGCAGTTCTTC. It yields the protein CASSPPSLAGGQYEQFF.

This clonotype occurred many times. This sequence joins TRBV29-1 and TRBJ2-1; 11 nucleotides match TRBD2. The V and J ends lost 5 bases and 1 base, in that order; junction bases with no gene match: 4. The CDR3 covers 15 residues. Looked up from germline, CDR1 is SQVTM and CDR2 is ANQGSEA. The CDR3 sequence is CSVKLAGESYNEQFF. CDR3 bases: TGCAGCGTTAAACTAGCGGGAGAATCCTACAATGAGCAGTTCTTC.

The chain joins TRBV4-1 to TRBJ2-7; D possibly corresponds to TRBD1 (6 bases). The CDR3 is 17 amino acids. The V gene's germline CDR1 is MGHRA and CDR2 YSYEKL. V was cut by 2 bases and J by 2 bases, with 19 bases left in between. The CDR3 here is CASSQRQAAPNTYEQYF. DNA for the CDR3: TGCGCCAGCAGCCAACGACAGGCAGCTCCCAATACCTACGAGCAGTACTTC.

This clonotype was counted a few times. The chain is built from TRBV18 and TRBJ2-1; TRBD1 or TRBD2 may be the D gene (5 bases each). The germline V gene encodes CDR1 KGHSH and CDR2 LQKENI. With 1 base removed from V and 6 bases from J, the gap between germline ends came to 13 bases. CDR3 length: 15 amino acids. CDR3 loop: CASSPQWERGNEQFF. The CDR3 nucleotides are TGTGCCAGCTCACCACAGTGGGAGAGGGGCAATGAGCAGTTCTTC.

The chain couples TRBV29-1 to TRBJ2-1; 11 nucleotides line up with TRBD2. Germline assignment: CDR1 SQVTM and CDR2 ANQGSEA. The ends lost 1 base at V and 1 base at J; junction bases unmatched: 3. CDR3 length: 16 amino acids. CDR3 sequence (DNA): TGCAGCGTTGAAGCGGCTAGCGGGAGGTCCTACAATGAGCAGTTCTTC. Translating it yields CSVEAASGRSYNEQFF.

This clonotype was counted at least ten times. This chain joins TRBV18 and TRBJ2-7; 9 positions match TRBD1. This CDR3 spans 14 amino acids. The ends lost 2 bases at V and 5 bases at J; junction bases unmatched: 4. The germline V gene encodes CDR1 KGHSH and CDR2 LQKENI. CDR3 bases: TGTGCCAGCTCACCATACACAGGGGGCGACGAGCAGTACTTC. Translated: CASSPYTGGDEQYF.

For this clonotype: A much larger clone is a single base away; this may be a read error. The genes are TRBV6-1 and TRBJ2-1; 11 bases are shared with TRBD2. The end of the DNA fits TRBJ2-7 better, so the J call may be wrong. Germline CDR1 is MNHNS and CDR2 is SASEGT. This CDR3 spans 15 amino acids. The CDR3 coding sequence is TGTGCCAGCAGTGAATTGAGACTAGCGGGACTTGAGCAGTACTTC. Translation: CASSELRLAGLEQYF.

The chain is built from TRBV6-9 and TRBJ1-3; D not resolved. The length of the CDR3 is 16 residues. Germline CDR1 MNHGY, CDR2 SVAAGI. Deletions cut 3 bases from V and 4 bases from J, with 16 bases between. CDR3 sequence: CASSYKTGPRGNTIYF. The CDR3, as DNA: TGTGCCAGCAGTTACAAGACCGGGCCCCGCGGAAACACCATATATTTT.